These T cell receptor beta chains were read from a single sample in a study of T-cell reconstitution after alpha-beta-depleted transplantation in children. TCRdb redid the calling of the PCR reads with MiXCR, one entry per CDR3 protein. The profile shows hundreds of thousands of distinct CDR3 sequences, roughly 13% of them singletons. The sequences come from PBMCs, mostly from graft donor cells, collected 360 days after TCRalphabeta/CD19-depleted stem cell transplant. The receptors shown here come from a male patient younger than 18 who had a stem cell transplant for acute myeloid leukemia, so the T cells may come from the graft donor. Each CDR3 is given with its conserved first and last residue. A D gene is named only where the DNA matches it firmly.

TRBJ2-1	TRBV12-3/TRBV12-4	NA	CAFSQTSQGGRSYNEQFF
TRBJ2-4	TRBV27	TRBD2	CASSAIAGGHNIQYF
TRBJ2-7	TRBV20-1	TRBD2	CSAYSGTYEQYF
TRBJ2-7	TRBV29-1	NA	CSVAGTDRSEQYF
TRBJ2-2	TRBV12-3/TRBV12-4	NA	CASSPLGRGELFF
TRBJ2-7	TRBV28	NA	CASSLGVPYEQYF
TRBJ2-7	TRBV28	NA	CASRRTAPYEQYF
TRBJ2-7	TRBV12-3/TRBV12-4	NA	CASSPSAALSSYEQYF
TRBJ2-3	TRBV7-3	TRBD2	CASSSNGLAALEDTQYF
TRBJ2-2	TRBV29-1	TRBD1	CSVQGQQNTGELFF
TRBJ2-1	TRBV7-3	TRBD2	CASNSGGTYNEQFF
TRBJ2-2	TRBV20-1	TRBD2	CSARDSPPSGSMTGELFF
TRBJ2-1	TRBV2	TRBD1	CASRTTGTGAYNEQFF
TRBJ2-1	TRBV19	NA	CASKGVATSYNEQFF
TRBJ2-5	TRBV28	NA	CASSPQDRRGGRETQYF
TRBJ2-5	TRBV28	NA	CASMGDLPRETQYF
TRBJ2-3	TRBV10-3	TRBD2	CAISDSGRAGTDTQYF
TRBJ2-5	TRBV29-1	NA	CSLRGTETQYF
TRBJ2-7	TRBV20-1	TRBD2	CSATLAGVYDEQYF
TRBJ2-7	TRBV18	TRBD1	CASSPRGTAHSYEQYF
TRBJ1-5	TRBV20-1	NA	CSARMVVGNQPQHF
TRBJ2-1	TRBV7-2	NA	CASSLAGYSSYNEQFF
TRBJ2-7	TRBV20-1	TRBD1	CSARDRGQGASSRYEQYF
TRBJ2-1	TRBV1	NA	CTSSQDIGRAFPNEQFF
TRBJ2-7	TRBV5-5	NA	CASSLYTGDSYEQYF
TRBJ1-5	TRBV2	NA	CASSPSSLSNQPQHF
TRBJ2-7	TRBV30	NA	CAWSVGGGIKEQYF
TRBJ1-3	TRBV12-3/TRBV12-4	NA	CASSLEPVSGNTIYF
TRBJ2-1	TRBV20-1	TRBD2	CSATLLLAALRGNEQFF
TRBJ2-2	TRBV29-1	NA	CSVSQGPPGTGELFF
TRBJ2-1	TRBV9	TRBD2	CASSVAGGLDNEQFF
TRBJ2-4	TRBV28	NA	CASSTMDRAKNIQYF
TRBJ2-7	TRBV5-1	NA	CASSLDANPYEQYF
TRBJ2-7	TRBV27	TRBD2	CASSTSSGGYEQYF
TRBJ2-2	TRBV5-1	TRBD1	CASMRQGSANTGELFF
TRBJ2-1	TRBV4-3	TRBD2	CASSQVSGSGEQFF
TRBJ1-1	TRBV28	TRBD1	CASRLFTGTGFMNTEAFF
TRBJ2-1	TRBV7-3	TRBD2	CASSLSHDVMRENNNEQFF
TRBJ2-3	TRBV24-1	TRBD2	CATSDLGGTSIGDTQYF
TRBJ2-7	TRBV29-1	TRBD1	CSVVSGQGASYTYEQYF
TRBJ2-7	TRBV28	NA	CASSLDSYGHTYEQYF
TRBJ2-3	TRBV18	TRBD1	CASSPGTGTNTDTQYF